The rows below give T cell receptor beta chains drawn from one sample of a study of tumor-infiltrating lymphocytes in primary liver carcinoma. One entry per CDR3 protein, called by TCRdb with MiXCR from the multiplex PCR reads. Here the sample spans around 40,000 distinct CDR3 sequences, about three quarters being singletons. Material: liver tumor tissue from sampling region 2. The receptors originated from a man aged 35 to 55 with primary liver carcinoma and hepatitis B virus infection. Both conserved end residues are part of each CDR3. The D gene is left open where the match is weak. Size tells how often a clone was seen (once, few, many) or the class of an expanded clone, and some rows leave it out.

NA	TRBV5-1	14	TRBJ2-1	TRBD2	CASSTTGLAGEQFF	TGCGCTAGCAGCACAACGGGACTAGCGGGGGAGCAGTTCTTC
NA	TRBV7-2	16	TRBJ2-2	NA	CAISPRGPTNTGEPFF	TGTGCCATCAGCCCCCGGGGGCCGACGAACACCGGGGAGCCGTTTTTT
NA	TRBV6-5	14	TRBJ2-7	NA	CASSSSENLVEQYF	TGTGCCAGCAGTTCGAGCGAGAACCTCGTCGAGCAGTACTTC
many	TRBV6-1	14	TRBJ2-7	TRBD2	CASRFLAEYYEQYF	TGTGCCAGCAGATTCCTAGCGGAGTACTACGAGCAGTACTTC
many	TRBV6-2/TRBV6-3	11	TRBJ2-1	NA	CASSSLREQFF	TGTGCCAGCAGTTCTCTTAGGGAGCAGTTCTTC
NA	TRBV5-1	15	TRBJ2-7	TRBD2	CASSSGLARTYEQCF	TGCGCCAGCAGCTCGGGACTAGCGAGAACTTACGAGCAGTGCTTC
NA	TRBV5-1	17	TRBJ2-3	TRBD2	CTSSLTGGLPSTDTQYF	TGCACCAGCAGCTTAACGGGAGGCCTCCCTAGTACAGATACGCAGTATTTT
few	TRBV19	16	TRBJ1-5	TRBD1	CASSPRTGVSNQPQHF	TGTGCCAGTAGTCCCAGGACAGGCGTGAGCAATCAGCCCCAGCATTTT
NA	TRBV7-9	17	TRBJ2-1	NA	CASSFMGARGYYNEQFF	TGTGCCAGCAGCTTTATGGGAGCGAGAGGGTACTACAATGAGCAGTTCTTC
NA	TRBV29-1	14	TRBJ2-7	NA	CSVVVGGRVIEQYF	TGCAGCGTCGTGGTAGGGGGGAGGGTGATCGAGCAGTACTTC
NA	TRBV11-3	13	TRBJ1-1	NA	CASSLAVDTEALF	TGTGCCAGCAGCTTAGCAGTTGACACTGAAGCCCTCTTT
NA	TRBV29-1	14	TRBJ1-1	NA	CSVLRTDRNTEAFF	TGCAGCGTTCTCCGGACAGACAGAAACACTGAAGCTTTCTTT
NA	TRBV11-2	15	TRBJ2-5	TRBD2	CAGSLARTSQETQYF	TGTGCCGGCAGCTTGGCACGGACTAGCCAAGAGACCCAGTACTTC
NA	TRBV4-1	15	TRBJ1-5	NA	CACSPIERSNQPQHF	TGCGCCTGCAGTCCCATAGAGAGGAGTAATCAGCCCCAGCATTTT
NA	TRBV11-3	13	TRBJ1-1	NA	CASSLAVNSGAFF	TGTGCCAGCAGCTTGGCAGTTAACAGTGGAGCTTTCTTT
once	TRBV29-1	11	TRBJ2-1	TRBD2	CSIQWEGEQFF	TGCAGCATTCAGTGGGAGGGTGAGCAGTTCTTC
NA	TRBV11-1	19	TRBJ2-3	NA	CVSSPGGSSVGARTYTQYF	TGTGTCAGCAGCCCTGGGGGAAGCTCTGTTGGAGCCCGCACATATACGCAGTATTTT
NA	TRBV7-6	14	TRBJ2-1	NA	CASSLVGGFNEQFF	TGTGCCAGCAGCCTAGTGGGAGGTTTCAATGAGCAGTTCTTC
NA	TRBV12-3/TRBV12-4	14	TRBJ1-1	NA	CASSFKGGNTGAFF	TGTGCTAGCAGTTTTAAAGGGGGGAACACTGGAGCTTTCTTT
NA	TRBV4-3	18	TRBJ2-2	NA	CASSLYHWRGGYTGELFF	TGCGCCAGCAGCCTATATCATTGGAGAGGGGGGTACACCGGGGAGTTGTTTTTT
NA	TRBV18	13	TRBJ1-5	NA	CASSLQRDQPQHF	TGTGCCAGCTCACTACAGAGGGATCAGCCCCAGCATTTT
NA	TRBV6-2/TRBV6-3	14	TRBJ1-1	TRBD1	CASSYSTGVTEALF	TGTGCCAGCAGTTACTCGACAGGGGTCACTGAAGCCCTCTTT
NA	TRBV5-1	15	TRBJ1-1	NA	CASSALAGSITEASF	TGCGCCAGCAGCGCCTTGGCAGGGAGCATCACTGAAGCTTCCTTT
NA	TRBV11-2	12	TRBJ2-7	TRBD2	CVSSPGDYEQCF	TGTGTTAGCAGTCCCGGGGACTACGAGCAGTGCTTC
NA	TRBV6-2/TRBV6-3	13	TRBJ2-5	TRBD2	CASSSGLGNTHYF	TGTGCCAGCAGTTCCGGACTAGGTAACACCCATTACTTC
once	TRBV2	11	TRBJ2-3	NA	CASSFRETQYF	TGTGCCAGCAGTTTCCGAGAAACGCAGTATTTT
once	TRBV4-3	13	TRBJ2-7	NA	CATSQDLPYGQCF	TGCGCCACCAGCCAAGATCTGCCCTACGGGCAGTGCTTC
NA	TRBV6-1	17	TRBJ2-7	TRBD2	CASSEAVRASGSYEQYF	TGTGCTAGCAGTGAGGCGGTGAGGGCTAGCGGCTCCTACGAGCAGTACTTC
NA	TRBV28	16	TRBJ2-2	TRBD1	CASSPQGQGRTGGLFF	TGTGCCAGCAGTCCCCAGGGACAGGGAAGAACCGGGGGGCTGTTTTTT
NA	TRBV29-1	14	TRBJ2-3	NA	CSVPGTTQRNTQYF	TGCAGCGTTCCCGGGACGACCCAAAGAAATACGCAGTATTTT
NA	TRBV7-6	12	TRBJ2-3	NA	CASSQARGTQYF	TGTGCCAGCAGCCAGGCCCGAGGTACGCAGTATTTT
NA	TRBV2	13	TRBJ2-1	NA	CASTPFGDNELFF	TGTGCCAGCACCCCTTTCGGAGACAATGAGCTGTTCTTC
NA	TRBV28	15	TRBJ2-7	NA	CASSPLGYAGSEQYF	TGTGCCAGCAGTCCGCTCGGATATGCTGGCAGCGAGCAGTACTTC
NA	TRBV6-6	17	TRBJ2-7	TRBD1	CASRPGLNRGQNYEQYF	TGCGCCAGCAGGCCTGGACTAAACAGGGGGCAGAACTACGAGCAGTACTTC
NA	TRBV29-1	12	TRBJ2-7	NA	CGTGRDNHGQYF	TGCGGCACGGGTCGGGATAATCACGGGCAGTACTTC
NA	TRBV4-3	15	TRBJ1-6	NA	CASSQGMFASSPLNF	TGCGCCAGCAGCCAAGGGATGTTCGCCAGCTCACCCCTCAACTTC
NA	TRBV5-5	18	TRBJ1-6	NA	CASILRDKTSSYNSLLHF	TGTGCCAGCATCCTACGGGACAAGACGAGCTCCTATAATTCACTCCTCCACTTT
NA	TRBV29-1	14	TRBJ2-2	NA	CSVGTWSNTRELFF	TGCAGCGTTGGGACATGGTCAAACACCCGGGAGCTGTTTTTT
once	TRBV6-2/TRBV6-3	12	TRBJ2-5	NA	CASSYLDETQYF	TGTGCCAGCAGTTACTTGGATGAGACCCAGTACTTC
medium-sized	TRBV4-3	14	TRBJ2-2	NA	CASSQDRNTGELFF	TGCGCCAGCAGCCAAGATCGGAACACCGGGGAGCTGTTTTTT
NA	TRBV11-1	16	TRBJ2-7	TRBD1	CTSRPNPGTGIHEQYF	TGTACCAGCAGGCCGAACCCCGGGACAGGGATTCACGAGCAGTACTTC
NA	TRBV7-9	15	TRBJ2-5	TRBD2	CASSPRDGGQETQYF	TGTGCCAGCAGCCCTCGGGACGGGGGGCAAGAGACCCAGTACTTC
NA	TRBV6-2/TRBV6-3	14	TRBJ2-7	NA	CARNPGGARGEQYF	TGTGCCAGGAACCCTGGAGGGGCTAGAGGCGAGCAGTACTTC
NA	TRBV6-4	13	TRBJ1-5	NA	CASSEVWGQSQHF	TGTGCAAGCAGTGAGGTATGGGGCCAGTCCCAGCATTTT
few	TRBV7-2	15	TRBJ2-1	TRBD2	CASSRLAGDRYEQFF	TGTGCCAGCAGCCGGCTAGCGGGAGATCGGTATGAGCAGTTCTTC
NA	TRBV11-1	15	TRBJ2-3	NA	CVSSQPRQLTDMQYF	TGTGTCAGCAGCCAGCCGAGACAGCTTACAGATATGCAGTATTTT
NA	TRBV5-6	12	TRBJ2-3	NA	CANSPLGDTEYF	TGTGCCAACAGCCCCCTTGGTGATACGGAGTATTTT
NA	TRBV6-1	15	TRBJ2-6	NA	CASSEFSQGVKVLTF	TGTGCTAGCAGTGAATTCTCCCAAGGGGTCAAGGTCCTGACTTTC
NA	TRBV12-3/TRBV12-4	14	TRBJ2-1	NA	CASMEMSSYNELFF	TGTGCCAGCATGGAGATGAGCTCCTACAATGAGCTGTTCTTC
NA	TRBV11-3	14	TRBJ2-7	NA	CASNPGEGDYEQYF	TGCGCCAGCAACCCGGGAGAAGGGGACTACGAGCAGTACTTC
NA	TRBV5-4	13	TRBJ2-1	NA	CASSTPLIEEQFF	TGTGCCAGTAGCACCCCACTGATTGAGGAGCAGTTCTTC
large	TRBV11-2	17	TRBJ2-1	NA	CASSLGNRASSYNEQFF	TGTGCCAGCAGCTTAGGTAACAGGGCGAGCTCCTACAATGAGCAGTTCTTC
NA	TRBV11-2	21	TRBJ2-6	TRBD1	CVSSMGGDRGISLSGANVLTF	TGTGTGAGCAGCATGGGGGGAGACAGGGGCATTTCCCTCTCTGGGGCCAACGTTCTGACTTTC
few	TRBV12-3/TRBV12-4	12	TRBJ1-2	TRBD1	CASSIGGYGCTF	TGTGCCAGCAGTATAGGGGGCTATGGCTGCACCTTC
medium-sized	TRBV28	12	TRBJ1-1	TRBD1	CASRITGDEAFF	TGTGCCAGCAGGATCACAGGGGATGAAGCTTTCTTT